These 14 T cell receptor beta chains share one sample of origin, sequenced in a study of CD4 and CD8 cells across lung adenocarcinoma regions. TCRdb independently ran MiXCR on the PCR reads; one entry per CDR3 protein. This sample has around 20,000 distinct CDR3 sequences, with 45% to 55% found just once. The sample consisted of CD4+ T cells from the margin of a lung tumor. The origin of the receptors is a male donor with lung adenocarcinoma. The CD4 and CD8 labels of this study may be unreliable.

This clonotype was detected ten times or more. The chain joins TRBV3-1 to TRBJ2-6; 8 bases agree with TRBD2. Germline V gene data show CDR1 as LGHDT and CDR2 as YNNKEL (reference sequence). V lost 0 bases to trimming and J lost 0 bases; unmatched junction nucleotides: 1. There are 17 residues in the CDR3. DNA of the CDR3: TGTGCCAGCAGCCAAGATGGGACTAGCTCTGGGGCCAACGTCCTGACTTTC. Its translation is CASSQDGTSSGANVLTF.

In DNA, the CDR3 is TGTGCCAGCCGGACTAGCGGGGGGCATGGGCAAAGAATTCAGTACTTC. Amino acids: CASRTSGGHGQRIQYF. The chain links TRBV27 to TRBJ2-4; 14 bases align to TRBD2. Germline V CDR1 and CDR2: MNHEY, SMNVEV (reference sequence). The CDR3 totals 16 residues. V was clipped by 8 bases and J by 10 bases; unmatched bases: 13.

In its sample, this clonotype was seen many times. The rearrangement links TRBV11-2 to TRBJ2-1; 10 bases are shared with TRBD1. Germline lookup yields CDR1 SGHAT and CDR2 FQNNGV. This CDR3 has 16 residues. The V and J ends lost 5 bases and 4 bases, in that order; junction bases with no gene match: 8. In DNA form, the CDR3 reads TGTGCCAGCAGCCCCCGACAGGGGGCAAGGTACAATGAGCAGTTCTTC. Its protein product is CASSPRQGARYNEQFF.

This chain joins TRBV6-1 and TRBJ2-2; possible D gene TRBD1, 6 bases. Per the germline V gene, CDR1 is MNHNS and CDR2 is SASEGT. The CDR3 has 16 residues. Trimming took off 3 bases at V and 6 bases at J, with 17 bases between the two ends. In DNA, the CDR3 is TGTGCCAGCAGTGACTGGACAGTCGTTGTGGCCGGGGAGCTGTTTTTT. It yields the protein CASSDWTVVVAGELFF.

In regard to this clonotype: Relative to the germline gene, one junction end is altered; a read error may explain this. This chain links TRBV27 with TRBJ2-5; no definite D call. CDR3 length: 13 residues. Germline loops: CDR1 MNHEY, CDR2 SMNVEV (reference sequence). The CDR3 here is CASSVNEAETQYF. The DNA for the CDR3 is TGTGCCAGCAGTGTCAATGAGGCAGAGACGCAGTATTTC.

By frequency in the sample, this clonotype is medium-sized (0.01 to 0.1%). V usage is TRBV7-8 and J usage is TRBJ2-1; 10 bases map to TRBD2. J gave up 4 bases and V 1 base, and 4 bases lay outside the gene matches. The CDR3 runs to 16 residues. Germline V lookup: CDR1 SGHVS, CDR2 FQNEAQ. CDR3 residues: CASSLEAGGLYNEQFF. The CDR3 coding sequence is TGTGCCAGCAGCTTAGAAGCGGGAGGGTTATACAATGAGCAGTTCTTC.

In DNA, the CDR3 is TGCGCCAGCAGCCAAAACCAGGGGGGTGACTATGGCTACACCTTC. This codes for CASSQNQGGDYGYTF. The chain is built from TRBV4-1 and TRBJ1-2; 7 positions agree with TRBD1. J lost 3 bases, V lost 2 bases, and 6 bases had no gene match. CDR1 and CDR2 (germline): MGHRA, YSYEKL. The CDR3 sequence is 15 residues long.

Relative to its sample, this clonotype is medium-sized. The chain has TRBV6-1 and TRBJ2-3; 8 nucleotides agree with TRBD1. Trimming at V came to 4 bases and at J to 5 bases, leaving 8 bases not matched to a gene. In germline, CDR1 is MNHNS, CDR2 SASEGT. This CDR3 spans 15 amino acids. The CDR3 reads CASSGRTGQGDTQYF. In DNA, the CDR3 is TGTGCCAGCAGTGGACGGACAGGGCAGGGAGATACGCAGTATTTT.

This chain uses TRBV7-8 with TRBJ2-3, with a tentative D call TRBD1 (7 bases). CDR1 is SGHVS and CDR2 is FQNEAQ in the germline V gene. Trimming cost V 7 bases and J 2 bases, with 19 bases left between them. CDR3 size: 16 residues. CDR3: CASTLRGRQDTDTQYF. The CDR3 DNA follows: TGTGCCAGCACCCTCAGGGGGAGGCAGGACACAGATACGCAGTATTTT.

The V gene is TRBV20-1, the J gene TRBJ2-1; tentatively, D is TRBD1 or TRBD2 (7 bases each). The assigned J gene may be wrong: the sequence end matches TRBJ2-5 better. The CDR3 extends over 16 amino acids. CDR1 DFQATT and CDR2 SNEGSKA come from the germline V gene (reference sequence). The CDR3: CSARSRGGGGGETQYF. In nucleotides, the CDR3 is TGCAGTGCTAGATCCAGGGGGGGGGGGGGGGGAGAGACCCAGTACTTC.

For this clonotype: A much larger clone differs from this one at a single base, so this may be a read error. The rearrangement joins TRBV7-6 to TRBJ2-1; 11 nucleotides align to TRBD2. The CDR3 sequence is 15 residues long. Germline loops: CDR1 SGHVS, CDR2 FNYEAQ. With V trimmed by 5 bases and J by 10 bases, 10 bases remained unmatched. The DNA of the CDR3 is TGTGCCAGCAGCCCGACTAGCGGGATGTCCTACGAGCAGTTCTTC. This encodes CASSPTSGMSYEQFF. Based on the CDR3 plus reference TRBV7-6 and TRBJ2-1, the full variable domain is GAGVSQSPRYKVTKRGQDVALRCDPISGHVSLYWYRQALGQGPEFLTYFNYEAQQDKSGLPNDRFSAERPEGSISTLTIQRTEQRDSAMYRCASSPTSGMSYEQFFGPGTRLTVL.

This clonotype was seen repeatedly, ten times or more. The chain is built from TRBV7-6 and TRBJ1-1, with TRBD1 matching over 8 bases. The V gene end was trimmed by 1 base and the J gene end by 5 bases; junction bases not matched to a gene: 0. The CDR3 has 13 amino acids. The germline gives CDR1 SGHVS, CDR2 FNYEAQ. The CDR3 nucleotides are TGTGCCAGCAGCTTAGGGACAGGGACTGAAGCTTTCTTT. It translates to CASSLGTGTEAFF. The entire variable domain, with the rest obtained from reference TRBV7-6 and TRBJ1-1, is as follows: GAGVSQSPRYKVTKRGQDVALRCDPISGHVSLYWYRQALGQGPEFLTYFNYEAQQDKSGLPNDRFSAERPEGSISTLTIQRTEQRDSAMYRCASSLGTGTEAFFGQGTRLTVV.

This clonotype was observed a handful of times. V and J are TRBV5-1 and TRBJ1-6, with D unresolved. V was clipped by 7 bases and J by 8 bases, with 16 bases between them. Germline assignment: CDR1 SGHRS and CDR2 YFSETQ. The CDR3 is 14 amino acids. This CDR3 is CASGSGVYDSPLHF. DNA of the CDR3: TGCGCCAGCGGGTCCGGGGTATATGATTCACCCCTCCACTTT.

Worth noting for this clonotype: A junction end diverges from the germline sequence, so it may reflect a read error. V gene TRBV27 combines with J gene TRBJ2-3, with a weak D call TRBD2 (5 bases). The CDR3 has 17 residues. From germline, CDR1 is MNHEY and CDR2 SMNVEV (reference sequence). The CDR3 coding sequence is TGTGCCAGCAGTGCGGGCCGAGTGGCCCGTGGGCCAGATACCCAGTATTTT. This encodes CASSAGRVARGPDTQYF.